One T cell receptor beta chain is described in this entry. CDR3 length: 16 amino acids. In germline, CDR1 is MNHEY, CDR2 SVGEGT. J lost 5 bases, V lost 0 bases, and 6 bases had no gene match. Libraries were prepared by immunoSEQ multiplex PCR; TCRdb keeps only in-frame clonotypes and omits some of them. The table records roughly 100,000 clones, about nine tenths of them present only once. This record belongs to a study of T cell responses to AZD1222 COVID-19 vaccine. The specimen was peripheral blood, collected on day 0 of AZD1222 vaccination. The sequence came from an adult in good health. The rearrangement uses TRBV6-2 or TRBV6-3 and TRBJ2-7, with 11 bases identical to TRBD2. CDR3 residues: CASSYSNLAGGDEQYF. In DNA, the CDR3 is TGTGCCAGCAGTTACTCGAACCTAGCGGGAGGCGACGAGCAGTACTTC.